Listed below are T cell receptor beta chains from one sample, sequenced in a study of cytomegalovirus exposure and HLA in healthy donors. Only in-frame clones appear in the TCRdb table, and some are missing; sequencing was by immunoSEQ multiplex PCR. The sample lists about 97,000 clones, less than 90% occurring once. Sequenced: PBMCs. The receptor set was obtained from a middle-aged man in good health and CMV-seronegative. CDR3s include the opening cysteine and the closing phenylalanine or tryptophan. The D gene is left open where the match is weak. Only some rows state a clone size, as once, few, many or a class for expanded clones.

d_call | j_call | v_call | clone_size | cdr3_aa | cdr3_nt
. | TRBJ2-3 | TRBV5-1 | . | CASSPLASLSTDTQYF | TGCGCCAGCAGCCCCCTAGCGTCCCTGAGCACAGATACGCAGTATTTT
. | TRBJ1-1 | TRBV19 | . | CASSLRAVNTEAFF | TGTGCCAGTAGCCTCAGGGCGGTGAACACTGAAGCTTTCTTT
TRBD1 | TRBJ2-7 | TRBV11-1 | . | CASSWDRDSPYEQYF | TGTGCCAGCAGCTGGGACCGGGACAGCCCCTACGAGCAGTACTTC
. | TRBJ2-7 | TRBV5-1 | . | CASSPLVGAEQYF | TGCGCCAGCAGCCCTCTGGTGGGGGCCGAGCAGTACTTC
TRBD1 | TRBJ1-4 | TRBV6-1 | . | CASSGDRGRLKLFF | TGTGCCAGCAGTGGCGACAGGGGTCGCCTAAAACTGTTTTTT
. | TRBJ1-5 | TRBV7-8 | . | CASSLAAQGAPNQPQHF | TGTGCCAGCAGCTTAGCTGCCCAGGGTGCCCCCAATCAGCCCCAGCATTTT
. | TRBJ1-1 | TRBV15 | once | CATSRGLPALAFF | TGTGCCACCAGCAGAGGCCTTCCCGCGTTGGCTTTCTTT
TRBD2 | TRBJ2-3 | TRBV7-3 | few | CASSDLAGLGTDTQYF | TGTGCCAGCAGCGACCTAGCGGGGCTCGGCACAGATACGCAGTATTTT
TRBD1 | TRBJ2-7 | TRBV5-8 | . | CASSPGPGQGTYEQYF | TGTGCCAGCAGCCCGGGTCCGGGACAGGGAACCTACGAGCAGTACTTC
TRBD1 | TRBJ1-1 | TRBV15 | once | CATSREGGYTEAFF | TGTGCCACCAGCAGAGAAGGGGGCTACACTGAAGCTTTCTTT
TRBD1 | TRBJ1-1 | TRBV6-1 | . | CASSGRQGYTEAFF | TGTGCCAGCAGCGGACGACAGGGATACACTGAAGCTTTCTTT
TRBD1 | TRBJ2-5 | TRBV7-2 | . | CASSIYRAGGTQYF | TGTGCCAGCAGCATTTACAGGGCAGGGGGGACCCAGTACTTC
TRBD2 | TRBJ2-1 | TRBV15 | . | CATSGGLSGGLDEQFF | TGTGCCACCAGCGGAGGTCTGTCGGGGGGTCTTGATGAGCAGTTCTTC
. | TRBJ1-5 | TRBV6-1 | . | CASSEDFSYSNQPQHF | TGCGCCAGCAGTGAAGATTTTAGCTATAGCAATCAGCCCCAGCATTTT
. | TRBJ1-6 | TRBV21-1 | . | CASSKGRNKLSSPLHF | TGTGCCAGCAGCAAAGGCCGCAACAAGTTAAGTTCACCCCTCCACTTT
. | TRBJ1-2 | TRBV11-2 | . | CASSWGLRQGGYTF | TGTGCCAGCAGCTGGGGGCTCAGGCAGGGTGGCTACACCTTC
TRBD1 | TRBJ1-5 | TRBV23-1 | . | CASSRHQRDRGRQPQHF | TGCGCCAGCAGTCGCCACCAGAGGGACAGGGGGCGGCAGCCCCAGCATTTT
TRBD2 | TRBJ2-3 | TRBV5-4 | . | CASSFGTSGYTDTQYF | TGTGCCAGCAGCTTTGGGACTAGCGGATATACAGATACGCAGTATTTT
TRBD1 | TRBJ1-5 | TRBV6-6 | . | CASTSGGGQPQHF | TGTGCCAGCACCTCAGGGGGCGGTCAGCCCCAGCATTTT
TRBD2 | TRBJ2-3 | TRBV5-1 | . | CASSDLAGDTDTQYF | TGCGCCAGCAGCGATCTAGCGGGGGACACAGATACGCAGTATTTT
. | TRBJ1-2 | TRBV4-2 | . | CASRRDRTYGYTF | TGTGCCAGCAGGCGGGACCGAACCTATGGCTACACCTTC
TRBD1 | TRBJ2-5 | TRBV7-9 | . | CASSLGYLYGTGQVGTQYF | TGTGCCAGCAGCTTAGGATACCTATACGGGACGGGACAGGTCGGGACCCAGTACTTC
TRBD2 | TRBJ2-1 | TRBV4-1 | . | CASSRNLAGATEEFF | TGCGCCAGCAGCCGGAACTTAGCGGGGGCCACCGAGGAGTTCTTC